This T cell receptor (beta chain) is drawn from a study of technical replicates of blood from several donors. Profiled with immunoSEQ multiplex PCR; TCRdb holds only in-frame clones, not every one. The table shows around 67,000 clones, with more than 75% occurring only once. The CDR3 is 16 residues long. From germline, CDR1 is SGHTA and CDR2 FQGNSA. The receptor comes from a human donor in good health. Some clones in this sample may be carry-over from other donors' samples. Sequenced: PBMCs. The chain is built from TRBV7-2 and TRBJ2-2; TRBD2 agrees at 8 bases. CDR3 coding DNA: TGTGGGACCAGAGGGGAGCGGGAGCAGTACACCGGGGAGCTGTTTTTT. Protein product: CGTRGEREQYTGELFF.